The text below deals with one T cell receptor (beta chain). What it binds is not known. Trimming removed 4 bases at V and 0 bases at J, with 16 bases between. This CDR3 has 17 residues. Germline CDR1 SGHAT, CDR2 FQNNGV. Profiling relied on immunoSEQ multiplex PCR, and the TCRdb table lists in-frame clones only, not all of them. The sample has about 160,000 clones; approximately 91% are singletons. This entry is derived from a study of T cell responses to AZD1222 COVID-19 vaccine. Whole-study findings and limits: Baseline testing showed seropositivity in only a handful of AZD1222 recipients. Nearly half of spike-specific TCRs reportedly target variant regions that are unmutated in the B.1.351 and B.1.1.7 variants. Donors, mostly white British, included more females; clonal diversity was possibly underestimated. Spike-spanning, vaccine-associated CD4 TCRs were dominant at 160-218 and 743-854.

The chain uses TRBV11-2 and TRBJ2-1; D perhaps matches TRBD2 (5 bases). This clonotype was sampled from an adult in good health. This sample comprised peripheral blood, obtained on day 0 of AZD1222 vaccination. The CDR3 DNA follows: TGTGCCAGCAGCTCTCTAGCACCAAACCGCTCCTACAATGAGCAGTTCTTC. It is translated as CASSSLAPNRSYNEQFF.